The 7 T cell receptor beta chains reported below all come from one sample, sequenced in a study of blood T cell repertoires in COVID-19. Sequencing used immunoSEQ multiplex PCR; TCRdb keeps in-frame clones, though not all of them. Of some 290,000 clones in the sample, more than 85% were seen once. Input material: peripheral blood. The receptors derive from a man between 18 and 29 years old with active or convalescent COVID-19.

The V and J genes are TRBV7-9 and TRBJ1-2, with D hard to call. CDR1 is SEHNR and CDR2 is FQNEAQ in the germline V gene (reference sequence). The V end was cut by 1 base, the J end by 0 bases, with 6 bases between. This CDR3 has 14 residues. CDR3 sequence reads: CASSLGPANYGYTF. The DNA of the CDR3 is TGTGCCAGCAGCTTAGGCCCAGCTAACTATGGCTACACCTTC. Combining the CDR3 with reference TRBV7-9 and TRBJ1-2 gives the whole variable domain DTGVSQNPRHKITKRGQNVTFRCDPISEHNRLYWYRQTLGQGPEFLTYFQNEAQLEKSRLLSDRFSAERPKGSFSTLEIQRTEQGDSAMYLCASSLGPANYGYTFGSGTRLTVV.

The CDR3 DNA is TGTGCCTGGGACCTTCTAGCGGGTGATACGCAGTATTTT. Residues: CAWDLLAGDTQYF. The rearrangement links TRBV30 to TRBJ2-3, with TRBD2 identical over 8 bases. Germline V gene data show CDR1 as GTSNPN and CDR2 as SVGIG (reference sequence). The trim removed 5 bases at V and 6 bases at J, leaving 7 bases unmatched. The CDR3 extends over 13 amino acids.

This clone turned up a few times. The rearrangement uses TRBV9 and TRBJ2-1, with 7 bases aligning to TRBD1. This CDR3 is built from 17 residues. Germline CDR1 and CDR2: SGDLS and YYNGEE. The V and J ends lost 0 bases and 7 bases, in that order; junction bases with no gene match: 13. CDR3 protein: CASSVEVSTGVRNEQFF. CDR3 bases: TGTGCCAGCAGCGTAGAAGTCAGCACAGGGGTGAGGAATGAGCAGTTCTTC.

The chain couples TRBV19 to TRBJ2-3, with D perhaps matching TRBD2 (5 bases). This CDR3 region has 14 residues. V was cut by 5 bases and J by 2 bases, with 11 bases left in between. From germline, CDR1 is LNHDA and CDR2 SQIVND (reference sequence). The CDR3 nucleotides are TGTGCCAGTAGTTATCTAGCCCTCACAGATACGCAGTATTTT. This gives the protein CASSYLALTDTQYF.

This chain links TRBV7-6 with TRBJ2-7; 7 bases match TRBD2. Germline CDR1 and CDR2: SGHVS and FNYEAQ. The CDR3 has 16 amino acids. V lost 3 bases and J lost 5; bases outside the gene matches: 13. Written as DNA, the CDR3 is TGTGCCAGCAGCTTTCAAGTGGCGGGAGACCGCGACGAGCAGTACTTC. This codes for CASSFQVAGDRDEQYF.

The CDR3, as DNA: TGTGCCAGCAGCGACGGGGTCGAGCAGTACTTC. Translated, it gives CASSDGVEQYF. V and J are TRBV9 and TRBJ2-7; a weak D match, TRBD2 (5 bases). Trimming cost V 3 bases and J 6 bases, with 7 bases left between them. CDR3 length equals 11 residues. Germline CDR1 SGDLS, CDR2 YYNGEE.

CDR3 region: CASQTSGRAHEQFF. The CDR3 region has the DNA TGTGCCAGTCAGACTAGCGGGAGGGCCCATGAGCAGTTCTTC. V and J are TRBV19 and TRBJ2-1; TRBD2 matches 14 bases. The CDR3 extends over 14 amino acids. The germline CDR1 and CDR2 sequences are LNHDA and SQIVND (reference sequence). V lost 8 bases, J lost 8 bases, and 5 bases stayed unmatched.